The 4 T cell receptor beta chains presented below share a single source sample, sequenced in a study of CD8 T cells in ankylosing spondylitis. TCRdb ran MiXCR on the 5' RACE reads and lists one entry per CDR3 protein. The sample lists 230,000 or so distinct CDR3 sequences, roughly 25% occurring once. The specimen sequenced was blood, either unsorted or a sorted T cell fraction (not recorded which). The receptors derive from a male donor with ankylosing spondylitis or in good health (not recorded which).

Many counts were recorded for this clonotype. The chain couples TRBV7-9 to TRBJ1-6; 7 bases align to TRBD1. Germline V gene sequence: CDR1 SEHNR, CDR2 FQNEAQ (reference sequence). The V and J ends lost 0 bases and 6 bases, in that order; junction bases with no gene match: 5. CDR3 length: 16 residues. CDR3 residues: CASSLAPGTANSPLHF. CDR3 in DNA: TGTGCCAGCAGCTTAGCTCCCGGGACAGCTAATTCACCCCTCCACTTT.

This clonotype showed up many times. V is TRBV3-1 and J is TRBJ2-3; a possible D gene is TRBD2 (5 bases). Trimming cost V 10 bases and J 3 bases, with 17 bases left between them. Per the germline V gene, CDR1 is LGHDT and CDR2 is YNNKEL (reference sequence). CDR3 length equals 14 residues. CDR3 bases: TGTGCCACCATGGACTGGAGCAGGACAGATACGCAGTATTTT. The encoded protein is CATMDWSRTDTQYF.

This clonotype was counted at least ten times. The chain uses TRBV25-1 and TRBJ1-1; 7 nucleotides agree with TRBD1. This CDR3 is 12 amino acids long. Germline CDR1 is MGHDK and CDR2 is SYGVNS. Trimming cost V 4 bases and J 12 bases; bases outside gene matches: 8. The CDR3 DNA is TGTGCCAGCAGTGTTTCCGACAGGGATACTTTCTTT. This gives the protein CASSVSDRDTFF.

This clonotype was detected ten times or more. The rearrangement links TRBV28 to TRBJ2-2, with D perhaps matching TRBD1 or TRBD2 (5 bases each). CDR1 and CDR2 (germline): MDHEN, SYDVKM. The CDR3 loop spans 17 amino acids. Trimming removed 5 bases at V and 5 bases at J, with 21 bases between. CDR3 in amino acids: CASSTRGQGIITGELFF. CDR3 sequence (DNA): TGTGCCAGCAGTACTAGGGGCCAGGGCATAATAACCGGGGAGCTGTTTTTT.